This entry lists 19 T cell receptor beta chains sequenced from one sample in a study of OX40 agonist ivuxolimab in advanced cancers. The method was immunoSEQ multiplex PCR; TCRdb's version includes in-frame clones alone and lacks a portion of them. Of around 80,000 clones in the sample, approximately 86% were seen once. The specimen comprised CD4+ or CD8+ T cells sorted from blood, sampled in a trial of the OX40 agonist ivuxolimab. These TCRs come from an adult with an advanced solid tumor such as melanoma, head and neck, liver or kidney cancer.

The genes are TRBV4-2 and TRBJ2-5, with 9 bases fitting TRBD1. The CDR3 length is 17 residues. From germline, CDR1 is LGHNA and CDR2 YNFKEQ. V was pared by 1 base and J by 2 bases, with 8 bases of the junction left unmatched. The CDR3 region is CASSQVFGQGFQETQYF. In DNA, the CDR3 is TGTGCCAGCAGCCAAGTATTTGGACAGGGGTTTCAAGAGACCCAGTACTTC.

The chain uses TRBV5-1 and TRBJ2-1; 9 bases line up with TRBD1. J gave up 10 bases and V 0 bases, and 8 bases lay outside the gene matches. Looked up from germline, CDR1 is SGHRS and CDR2 is YFSETQ. This CDR3 region has 15 residues. CDR3: CASSLDGTGSREQFF. The DNA of the CDR3 is TGCGCCAGCAGCTTGGATGGGACAGGGAGTAGGGAGCAGTTCTTC.

Concerning this clone itself: The sample holds other DNA sequences that translate to the same CDR3. The chain couples TRBV30 to TRBJ1-1; D is unresolved. Trimming pared 4 bases from V and 0 bases from J, leaving 3 bases between. CDR3 length: 11 amino acids. Germline CDR1 and CDR2: GTSNPN and SVGIG (reference sequence). The CDR3 region has the DNA TGTGCCTGGACAGTGAACACTGAAGCTTTCTTT. Translation gives CAWTVNTEAFF.

V and J are TRBV7-2 and TRBJ2-5, with D possibly being TRBD2 (7 bases). The germline V and J ends were trimmed by 4 bases and 9 bases, with 12 bases remaining between them. Looked up from germline, CDR1 is SGHTA and CDR2 is FQGNSA. The CDR3 length is 12 residues. The CDR3 DNA reads as TGTGCCAGCAGCTGGGCGGGGGCGGCCCAGTACTTC. It encodes CASSWAGAAQYF. The full variable domain, completed using reference TRBV7-2 and TRBJ2-5, is GAGVSQSPSNKVTEKGKDVELRCDPISGHTALYWYRQSLGQGLEFLIYFQGNSAPDKSGLPSDRFSAERTGGSVSTLTIQRTQQEDSAVYLCASSWAGAAQYFGPGTRLLVL.

This chain links TRBV11-2 with TRBJ2-2; 11 positions match TRBD2. V gave up 6 bases and J gave up 1 base; unmatched junction bases: 4. The germline gives CDR1 SGHAT, CDR2 FQNNGV. This CDR3 comprises 16 residues. CDR3 in DNA: TGTGCCAGCAGATCCGGGACTAGCGGGAACACCGGGGAGCTGTTTTTT. Translation: CASRSGTSGNTGELFF.

The genes are TRBV28 and TRBJ2-2, with a weak D call TRBD2 (5 bases). Trimming pared 2 bases from V and 6 bases from J, leaving 16 bases between. The CDR3 sequence is 16 residues long. Germline-derived CDR1 and CDR2 are MDHEN and SYDVKM. The DNA for the CDR3 is TGTGCCAGCAGTTTAACTGCCCAGGTCGGGGCCGGGGAGCTGTTTTTT. Amino acids: CASSLTAQVGAGELFF.

The chain uses TRBV28 and TRBJ2-1; TRBD2 matches at 11 bases. V lost 5 bases and J lost 8; bases outside the gene matches: 2. This CDR3 is built from 13 residues. The germline V gene has CDR1 MDHEN and CDR2 SYDVKM. CDR3 coding DNA: TGTGCCAGCAGTGATAGCGGGAGGGATGAGCAGTTCTTC. It codes for CASSDSGRDEQFF.

This rearrangement joins TRBV28 to TRBJ1-4; TRBD1 matches 10 bases. Germline V gene sequence: CDR1 MDHEN, CDR2 SYDVKM. Trimming took 7 bases from V and 2 from J; bases not matched to a gene: 7. CDR3 size: 16 residues. CDR3 sequence reads: CASTSTGGPTNEKLFF. The CDR3 nucleotides read TGTGCCAGCACCTCGACAGGGGGCCCGACTAATGAAAAACTGTTTTTT.

This rearrangement joins TRBV9 to TRBJ1-3, with D perhaps TRBD1 (6 bases). The V end lost 0 bases, the J end lost 1 base, and 11 bases lay between the germline ends. This CDR3 is built from 16 residues. Germline CDR1 is SGDLS and CDR2 is YYNGEE. The CDR3 coding sequence is TGTGCCAGCAGCGTAGCCCCGACAGGTTCTGGAAACACCATATATTTT. Residues: CASSVAPTGSGNTIYF.

Written as DNA, the CDR3 is TGTGCCAGTAGTACCAGAAGACTAGCGGGAAGCTCCTACGAGCAGTACTTC. It specifies CASSTRRLAGSSYEQYF. This chain joins TRBV19 and TRBJ2-7, with 11 positions matching TRBD2. V trimming: 4 bases; J trimming: 0 bases; junction bases outside the gene matches: 8. The CDR3 has 17 amino acids. CDR1 and CDR2 (germline): LNHDA, SQIVND (reference sequence). The full variable domain, completed using reference TRBV19 and TRBJ2-7, is DGGITQSPKYLFRKEGQNVTLSCEQNLNHDAMYWYRQDPGQGLRLIYYSQIVNDFQKGDIAEGYSVSREKKESFPLTVTSAQKNPTAFYLCASSTRRLAGSSYEQYFGPGTRLTVT.

The CDR3 sequence is CASSLHGYEQYF. CDR3 bases: TGCGCCAGCAGCTTACACGGGTACGAGCAGTACTTC. The chain joins TRBV5-1 to TRBJ2-7; unclear D gene. The germline V and J ends were trimmed by 2 bases and 4 bases, with 7 bases remaining between them. There are 12 residues in the CDR3. Germline CDR1 reads SGHRS; CDR2 reads YFSETQ.

The chain links TRBV6-5 to TRBJ2-7; TRBD1 or TRBD2 may be the D gene (5 bases each). V was cut by 6 bases and J by 4 bases, with 10 bases left in between. The CDR3 is 12 amino acids. CDR1 is MNHEY, CDR2 SVGAGI, per germline. The CDR3, as DNA: TGTGCCAGCAGGACCGAGGGGTACGAGCAGTACTTC. Protein product: CASRTEGYEQYF.

The rearrangement uses TRBV4-3 and TRBJ2-5; 8 bases fit TRBD2. The junction had 9 bases not matched to a gene; V was cut back by 1 base and J by 5 bases. The germline V gene has CDR1 LGHNA and CDR2 YSLEER. CDR3 size: 16 residues. Here the CDR3 reads CASSQGTPGGVETQYF. The CDR3 DNA is TGCGCCAGCAGCCAAGGCACCCCGGGGGGGGTTGAGACCCAGTACTTC.

The rearrangement joins TRBV30 to TRBJ1-5, with D perhaps matching TRBD1 (6 bases). The V and J ends lost 0 bases and 1 base respectively, with 13 bases between them. The CDR3 length is 16 residues. Germline V lookup: CDR1 GTSNPN, CDR2 SVGIG (reference sequence). CDR3 loop: CAWSVPQRGSNQPQHF. The DNA of the CDR3 is TGTGCCTGGAGTGTACCTCAAAGGGGGAGCAATCAGCCCCAGCATTTT.

V usage is TRBV28 and J usage is TRBJ2-3, with D uncertain. Germline CDR1 MDHEN, CDR2 SYDVKM. Trimming shortened V by 5 bases and J by 1 base, and 13 bases separated the two germline ends. The length of the CDR3 is 15 residues. The CDR3 coding sequence is TGTGCCAGCAGTCCCCGTGGATTCGGCACAGATACGCAGTATTTT. It codes for CASSPRGFGTDTQYF.

V is TRBV18 and J is TRBJ2-7, with D possibly TRBD2 on 6 matching bases. The CDR3 is 14 amino acids. V shed 8 bases and J shed 0 bases, with 14 bases lying between them. CDR1 is KGHSH, CDR2 LQKENI, per germline. The CDR3 region is CASAAGTFSYEQYF. The CDR3, as DNA: TGTGCCAGCGCGGCCGGGACTTTCTCCTACGAGCAGTACTTC.

The chain uses TRBV5-1 and TRBJ2-3, with D uncertain. The V end lost 0 bases, the J end lost 2 bases, and 10 bases lay between the germline ends. Germline V CDR1 and CDR2: SGHRS, YFSETQ. This CDR3 is built from 15 residues. CDR3 coding DNA: TGCGCCAGCAGCTTGGCCCTCCGCCTCACAGATACGCAGTATTTT. This encodes CASSLALRLTDTQYF.

This chain uses TRBV29-1 with TRBJ2-3; no firm D call. V was shortened by 6 bases and J by 0 bases, with 7 bases between the two germline ends. The CDR3 consists of 12 residues. Germline CDR1 reads SQVTM; CDR2 reads ANQGSEA. DNA for the CDR3: TGCAGCGTGTTCGGGAGCACAGATACGCAGTATTTT. This translates into CSVFGSTDTQYF.

The rearrangement uses TRBV4-3 and TRBJ2-7; possible D gene TRBD2, 6 bases. Trimming cost V 0 bases and J 1 base, with 10 bases left between them. This CDR3 has 15 amino acids. CDR1 and CDR2 (germline): LGHNA, YSLEER. CDR3 in amino acids: CASSQERRVSYEQYF. CDR3 nucleotide sequence: TGCGCCAGCAGCCAAGAACGGAGGGTTTCCTACGAGCAGTACTTC.